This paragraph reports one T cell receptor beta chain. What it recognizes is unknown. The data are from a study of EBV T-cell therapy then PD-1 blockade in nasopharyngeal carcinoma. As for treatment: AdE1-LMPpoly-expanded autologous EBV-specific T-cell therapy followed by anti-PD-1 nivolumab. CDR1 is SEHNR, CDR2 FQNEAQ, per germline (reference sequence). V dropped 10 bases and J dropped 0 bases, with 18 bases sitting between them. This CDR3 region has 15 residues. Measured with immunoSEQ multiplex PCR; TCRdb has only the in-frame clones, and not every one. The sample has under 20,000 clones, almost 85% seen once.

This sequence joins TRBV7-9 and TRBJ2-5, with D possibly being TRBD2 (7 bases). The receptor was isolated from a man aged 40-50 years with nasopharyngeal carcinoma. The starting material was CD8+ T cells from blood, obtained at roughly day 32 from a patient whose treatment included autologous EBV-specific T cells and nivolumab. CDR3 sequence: CATRRGGRYQETQYF. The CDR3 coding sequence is TGTGCCACCAGAAGGGGGGGGAGGTACCAAGAGACCCAGTACTTC.